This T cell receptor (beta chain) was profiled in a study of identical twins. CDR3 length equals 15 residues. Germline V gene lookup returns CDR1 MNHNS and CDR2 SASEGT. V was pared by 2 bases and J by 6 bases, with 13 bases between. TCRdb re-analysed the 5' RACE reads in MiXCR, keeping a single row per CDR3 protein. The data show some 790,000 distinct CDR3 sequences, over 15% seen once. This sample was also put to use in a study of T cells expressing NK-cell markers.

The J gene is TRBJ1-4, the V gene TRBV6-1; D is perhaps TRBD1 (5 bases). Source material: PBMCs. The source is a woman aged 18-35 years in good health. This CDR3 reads CASSEPNRRDEKLFF. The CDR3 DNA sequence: TGTGCCAGCAGTGAACCGAACAGGAGGGATGAAAAACTGTTTTTT.